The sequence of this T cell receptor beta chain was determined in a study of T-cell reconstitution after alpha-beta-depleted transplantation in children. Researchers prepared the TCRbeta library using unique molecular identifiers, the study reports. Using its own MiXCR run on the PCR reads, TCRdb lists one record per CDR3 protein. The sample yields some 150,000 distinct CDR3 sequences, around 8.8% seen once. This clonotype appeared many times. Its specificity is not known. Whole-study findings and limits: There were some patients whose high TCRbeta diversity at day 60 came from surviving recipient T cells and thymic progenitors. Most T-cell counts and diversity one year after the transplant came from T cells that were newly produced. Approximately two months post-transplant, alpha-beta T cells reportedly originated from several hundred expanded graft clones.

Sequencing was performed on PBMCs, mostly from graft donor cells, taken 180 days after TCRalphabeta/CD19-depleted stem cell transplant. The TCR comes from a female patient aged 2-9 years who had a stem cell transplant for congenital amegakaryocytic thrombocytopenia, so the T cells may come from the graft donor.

CDR3 in amino acids: CASSKRRLAGGPETQYF. CDR3 sequence (DNA): TGTGCCAGCAGCAAAAGGAGACTAGCGGGGGGGCCGGAGACCCAGTACTTC. The chain joins TRBV21-1 to TRBJ2-5; no check of the table's D call, TRBD2, against the DNA was made. TRBV21-1 is shown as a pseudogene. CDR3 length: 17 amino acids.